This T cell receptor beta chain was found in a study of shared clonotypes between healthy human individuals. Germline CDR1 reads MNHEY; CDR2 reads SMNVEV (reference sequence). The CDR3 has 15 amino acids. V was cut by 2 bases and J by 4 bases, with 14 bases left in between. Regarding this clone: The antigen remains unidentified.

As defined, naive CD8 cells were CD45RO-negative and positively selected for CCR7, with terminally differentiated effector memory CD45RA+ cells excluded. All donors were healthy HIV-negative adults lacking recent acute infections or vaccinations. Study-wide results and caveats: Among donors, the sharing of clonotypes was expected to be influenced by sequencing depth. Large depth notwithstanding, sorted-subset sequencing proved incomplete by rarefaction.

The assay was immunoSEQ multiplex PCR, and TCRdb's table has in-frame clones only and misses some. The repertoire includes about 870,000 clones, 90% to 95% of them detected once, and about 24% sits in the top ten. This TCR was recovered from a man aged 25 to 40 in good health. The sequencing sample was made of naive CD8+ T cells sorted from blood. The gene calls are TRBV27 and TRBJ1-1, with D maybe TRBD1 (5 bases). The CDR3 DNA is TGTGCCAGCAGTTTACGAAGGGGACCCAGCACTGAAGCTTTCTTT. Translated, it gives CASSLRRGPSTEAFF.